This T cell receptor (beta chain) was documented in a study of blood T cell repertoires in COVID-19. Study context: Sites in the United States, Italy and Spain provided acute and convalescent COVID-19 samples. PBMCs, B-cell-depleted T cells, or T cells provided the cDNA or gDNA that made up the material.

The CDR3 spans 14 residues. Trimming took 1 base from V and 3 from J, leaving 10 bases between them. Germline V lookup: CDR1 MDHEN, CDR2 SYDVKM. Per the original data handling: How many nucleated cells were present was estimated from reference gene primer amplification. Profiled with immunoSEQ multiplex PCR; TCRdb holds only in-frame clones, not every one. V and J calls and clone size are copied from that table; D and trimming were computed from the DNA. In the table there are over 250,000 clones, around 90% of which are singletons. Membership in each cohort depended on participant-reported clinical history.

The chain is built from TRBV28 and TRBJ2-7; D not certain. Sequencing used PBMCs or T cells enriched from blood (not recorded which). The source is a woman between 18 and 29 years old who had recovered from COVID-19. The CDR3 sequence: CASSLLSENYEQYF. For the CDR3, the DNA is TGTGCCAGCAGTTTATTGTCCGAGAACTACGAGCAGTACTTC. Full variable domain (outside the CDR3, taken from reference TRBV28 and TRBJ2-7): DVKVTQSSRYLVKRTGEKVFLECVQDMDHENMFWYRQDPGLGLRLIYFSYDVKMKEKGDIPEGYSVSREKKERFSLILESASTNQTSMYLCASSLLSENYEQYFGPGTRLTVT.